Shown below are 18 T cell receptor beta chains from a single sample sequenced in a study of shared clonotypes between healthy human individuals. Assay used: immunoSEQ multiplex PCR; TCRdb lists only in-frame clones, some missing. The sample holds 400,000 to 600,000 clones, around 95% seen once. The sequenced material came from naive CD4+ T cells sorted from blood. The sample's subset: CD45RA+ positively selected. All receptors come from a woman in her twenties or thirties in good health.

V gene TRBV23-1 combines with J gene TRBJ2-7; D remains unclear. TRBV23-1 is assigned to the ORF class and has an uncertain function. The CDR3 spans 12 residues. The V gene lost 4 bases and the J gene lost 4 bases, with 8 bases spanning the gap. This CDR3 is CASSRGGYEQYF. CDR3 DNA: TGCGCCAGCAGTCGTGGCGGATACGAGCAGTACTTC.

The V gene is TRBV28, the J gene TRBJ1-5; TRBD1 matches at 8 bases. Germline V gene lookup returns CDR1 MDHEN and CDR2 SYDVKM. The CDR3 extends over 15 amino acids. V shed 6 bases, J shed 2 bases, and the junction held 6 bases outside the gene matches. As DNA, the CDR3 is TGTGCCAGCAGACCACAGACAGGGGGCAATCAGCCCCAGCATTTT. This encodes CASRPQTGGNQPQHF. Full variable domain (outside the CDR3, taken from reference TRBV28 and TRBJ1-5): DVKVTQSSRYLVKRTGEKVFLECVQDMDHENMFWYRQDPGLGLRLIYFSYDVKMKEKGDIPEGYSVSREKKERFSLILESASTNQTSMYLCASRPQTGGNQPQHFGDGTRLSIL.

This clone was counted only a few times. The gene calls are TRBV15 and TRBJ2-7, with TRBD1 identical over 7 bases. CDR1 and CDR2 from the germline V gene are LNHNV and YYDKDF (reference sequence). CDR3 length equals 14 residues. Trimming cost V 5 bases and J 2 bases; bases outside gene matches: 6. Here the CDR3 reads CATSEWDSPYEQYF. In DNA form, the CDR3 reads TGTGCCACCAGCGAGTGGGACAGCCCCTACGAGCAGTACTTC. Full variable domain (remainder filled in from reference TRBV15 and TRBJ2-7): DAMVIQNPRYQVTQFGKPVTLSCSQTLNHNVMYWYQQKSSQAPKLLFHYYDKDFNNEADTPDNFQSRRPNTSFCFLDIRSPGLGDTAMYLCATSEWDSPYEQYFGPGTRLTVT.

This chain uses TRBV7-9 with TRBJ1-1, with 7 bases identical to TRBD1. Germline V CDR1 and CDR2: SEHNR, FQNEAQ (reference sequence). The CDR3 covers 13 residues. J gave up 1 base and V 8 bases, and 4 bases lay outside the gene matches. The CDR3 DNA follows: TGTGCCAGCCAGGGGGTTCCGAACACTGAAGCTTTCTTT. Encoded protein: CASQGVPNTEAFF.

This clone was seen just once. This chain joins TRBV5-1 and TRBJ2-6; the D gene is possibly TRBD1 (6 bases). The V gene's germline CDR1 is SGHRS and CDR2 YFSETQ. There are 15 residues in the CDR3. V lost 2 bases, J lost 4 bases, and 10 bases lay in between. CDR3 amino acids: CASSFGTTGANVLTF. The CDR3, as DNA: TGCGCCAGCAGCTTTGGGACAACCGGGGCCAACGTCCTGACTTTC.

J is TRBJ2-7 and V is TRBV5-1; TRBD2 matches 8 bases. Trimming took 0 bases from V and 4 from J; bases not matched to a gene: 6. The CDR3 sequence is 15 residues long. The germline CDR1 and CDR2 sequences are SGHRS and YFSETQ. Written as DNA, the CDR3 is TGCGCCAGCAGCTTGGAAACTAGCGGTGTATACGAGCAGTACTTC. Amino acids: CASSLETSGVYEQYF.

V usage is TRBV30 and J usage is TRBJ2-7; 7 bases are shared with TRBD2. This CDR3 has 13 amino acids. Germline CDR1 is GTSNPN and CDR2 is SVGIG (reference sequence). The CDR3 nucleotides are TGTGCGCGGGGGACCAAACATTCCTACGAGCAGTACTTC. Translated: CARGTKHSYEQYF.

CDR3 coding DNA: TGTGCCGGGTTATCGGCCCTCGGATATACGCAGTATTTT. The encoded protein is CAGLSALGYTQYF. The rearrangement joins TRBV30 to TRBJ2-3; D not resolved. Germline V gives CDR1 GTSNPN, CDR2 SVGIG (reference sequence). This CDR3 has 13 residues. V was pared by 8 bases and J by 7 bases, with 19 bases between.

The chain combines TRBV5-4 with TRBJ2-7; D uncertain. Germline lookup yields CDR1 SGHNT and CDR2 YYREEE (reference sequence). Trimming took off 0 bases at V and 4 bases at J, with 11 bases between the two ends. The CDR3 runs 14 residues. CDR3 protein: CASSLGGAGYEQYF. The CDR3 bases are TGTGCCAGCAGCTTGGGCGGAGCCGGGTACGAGCAGTACTTC.

The chain is built from TRBV5-1 and TRBJ2-7, with D perhaps TRBD1 (5 bases). V was pared by 4 bases and J by 2 bases, with 10 bases between. The CDR3 totals 13 residues. Germline-derived CDR1 and CDR2 are SGHRS and YFSETQ. CDR3 nucleotide sequence: TGCGCCAGCAGCGGTGGACACACCTACGAGCAGTACTTC. It specifies CASSGGHTYEQYF. Filled out from reference TRBV5-1 and TRBJ2-7, the complete variable domain reads KAGVTQTPRYLIKTRGQQVTLSCSPISGHRSVSWYQQTPGQGLQFLFEYFSETQRNKGNFPGRFSGRQFSNSRSEMNVSTLELGDSALYLCASSGGHTYEQYFGPGTRLTVT.

This chain connects TRBV28 to TRBJ2-3; D is unclear. The germline gives CDR1 MDHEN, CDR2 SYDVKM. The CDR3 consists of 12 residues. Trimming took off 6 bases at V and 10 bases at J, with 14 bases between the two ends. CDR3 sequence (DNA): TGTGCCAGCAGCCCCAAGAGGTTTTCGCAGTATTTT. Its protein product is CASSPKRFSQYF.

The genes are TRBV7-7 and TRBJ2-7; 7 positions match TRBD1. J lost 6 bases, V lost 1 base, and 3 bases had no gene match. There are 13 residues in the CDR3. Per germline, CDR1 SSHAT and CDR2 FNYEAQ (reference sequence). CDR3 sequence (DNA): TGTGCCAGCAGCTTAGTTCGGACAGGCGAGCAGTACTTC. Its translation: CASSLVRTGEQYF. Complete variable domain (other parts from reference TRBV7-7 and TRBJ2-7): GAGVSQSPRYKVTKRGQDVTLRCDPISSHATLYWYQQALGQGPEFLTYFNYEAQPDKSGLPSDRFSAERPEGSISTLTIQRTEQRDSAMYRCASSLVRTGEQYFGPGTRLTVT.

The chain has TRBV15 and TRBJ2-5, with 9 positions matching TRBD2. V was pared by 0 bases and J by 5 bases, with 10 bases of the junction left unmatched. This CDR3 contains 17 residues. CDR1 and CDR2 from the germline V gene are LNHNV and YYDKDF (reference sequence). For the CDR3, the DNA is TGTGCCACCAGCAGAGATCAGACTAGCGGATTGTATGAGACCCAGTACTTC. Translating it yields CATSRDQTSGLYETQYF.

CDR3 sequence (DNA): TGTGCCAGCAGTTTGAAGTGGCCGCGGGACGGCTCCTACGAGCAGTACTTC. Translating gives CASSLKWPRDGSYEQYF. The gene calls are TRBV28 and TRBJ2-7; possibly TRBD2 for D (6 bases). V was shortened by 3 bases and J by 0 bases, with 18 bases between the two germline ends. The CDR3 length is 17 residues. Germline loops: CDR1 MDHEN, CDR2 SYDVKM.

V is TRBV2 and J is TRBJ1-3; unclear D gene. Deletions cut 1 base from V and 1 base from J, with 8 bases between. Germline V gives CDR1 SNHLY, CDR2 FYNNEI. The CDR3 loop spans 15 amino acids. The CDR3 nucleotides are TGTGCCAGCAGTGAAGATAGGTTTTCTGGAAACACCATATATTTT. Its protein is CASSEDRFSGNTIYF.

Comments on this clone: Other DNA variants within this sample encode the same CDR3. This chain joins TRBV18 and TRBJ1-1, with a weak D call TRBD1 (5 bases). V was pared by 3 bases and J by 0 bases, with 8 bases between. CDR3 size: 14 residues. Germline values: CDR1 KGHSH, CDR2 LQKENI. CDR3 bases: TGTGCCAGCTCACCGACAGAAATGAACACTGAAGCTTTCTTT. Its translation is CASSPTEMNTEAFF.

The chain links TRBV10-2 to TRBJ1-2; D remains ambiguous. V was cut by 5 bases and J by 4 bases, with 14 bases left in between. CDR1 is WSHSY, CDR2 SAAADI, per germline. This CDR3 contains 14 residues. In nucleotides, the CDR3 is TGCGCCAGCAGTACGACCCACCGGAGCTATGGCTACACCTTC. Protein sequence: CASSTTHRSYGYTF.

The rearrangement uses TRBV15 and TRBJ2-2, with 12 bases aligning to TRBD2. From germline, CDR1 is LNHNV and CDR2 YYDKDF (reference sequence). V shed 8 bases and J 5 bases; nucleotides not matched to a gene: 0. This CDR3 is built from 13 residues. Here the CDR3 reads CATLAGGTGELFF. CDR3 coding DNA: TGTGCCACCCTAGCGGGAGGGACCGGGGAGCTGTTTTTT. Using reference TRBV15 and TRBJ2-2 for the parts outside the CDR3, the full variable domain is DAMVIQNPRYQVTQFGKPVTLSCSQTLNHNVMYWYQQKSSQAPKLLFHYYDKDFNNEADTPDNFQSRRPNTSFCFLDIRSPGLGDTAMYLCATLAGGTGELFFGEGSRLTVL.